The clone carrying this TCR beta chain occurred a few times. The sample originates from a study of OX40 agonist ivuxolimab in advanced cancers. The protocol was immunoSEQ multiplex PCR, while the TCRdb copy is restricted to in-frame clones and leaves out a portion. This table holds about 56,000 clones, approximately 80% found once. CDR1 and CDR2 (germline): SGHKS, YYEKEE (reference sequence). The CDR3 loop spans 17 amino acids. J gave up 2 bases and V 0 bases, and 7 bases lay outside the gene matches. V and J are TRBV5-5 and TRBJ2-1; 8 bases are a match to TRBD2. The sample was CD4+ or CD8+ T cells sorted from blood, taken in a trial of the OX40 agonist ivuxolimab. The receptor's source is an adult with an advanced solid tumor such as melanoma, head and neck, liver or kidney cancer. DNA of the CDR3: TGTGCCAGCAGCTTGGCGGGGGGGCCTTCCCCCTACAATGAGCAGTTCTTC. Translated, it gives CASSLAGGPSPYNEQFF.